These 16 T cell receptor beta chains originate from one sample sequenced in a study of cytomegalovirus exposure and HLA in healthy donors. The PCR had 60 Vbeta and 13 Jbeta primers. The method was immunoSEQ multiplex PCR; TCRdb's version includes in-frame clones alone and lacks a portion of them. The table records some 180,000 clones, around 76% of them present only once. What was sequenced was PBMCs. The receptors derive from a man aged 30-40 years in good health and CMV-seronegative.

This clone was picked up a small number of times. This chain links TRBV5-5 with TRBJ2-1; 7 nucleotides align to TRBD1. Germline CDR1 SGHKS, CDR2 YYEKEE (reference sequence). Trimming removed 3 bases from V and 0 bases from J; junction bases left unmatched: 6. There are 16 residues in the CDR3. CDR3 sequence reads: CASSSPTGTSYNEQFF. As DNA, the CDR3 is TGTGCCAGCAGCTCGCCGACAGGGACCTCCTACAATGAGCAGTTCTTC.

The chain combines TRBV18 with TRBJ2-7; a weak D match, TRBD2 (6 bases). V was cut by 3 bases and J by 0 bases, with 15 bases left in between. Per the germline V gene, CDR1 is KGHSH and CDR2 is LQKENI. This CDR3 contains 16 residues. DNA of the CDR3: TGTGCCAGCTCACCCAATCGGGGGACGGTCTCCTACGAGCAGTACTTC. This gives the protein CASSPNRGTVSYEQYF.

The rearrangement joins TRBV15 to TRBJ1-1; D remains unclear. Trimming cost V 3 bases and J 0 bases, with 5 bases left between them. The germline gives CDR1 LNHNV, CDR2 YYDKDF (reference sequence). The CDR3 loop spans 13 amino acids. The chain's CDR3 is CATSSLVNTEAFF. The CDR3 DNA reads TGTGCCACCAGCAGTTTAGTGAACACTGAAGCTTTCTTT.

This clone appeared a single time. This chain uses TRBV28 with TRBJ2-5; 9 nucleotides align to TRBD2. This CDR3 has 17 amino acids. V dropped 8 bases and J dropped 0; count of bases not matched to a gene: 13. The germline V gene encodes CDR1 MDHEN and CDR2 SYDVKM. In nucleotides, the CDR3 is TGTGCCAGCGCGACCGGGCTAGCGGGACGGTACCAAGAGACCCAGTACTTC. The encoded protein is CASATGLAGRYQETQYF.

CDR3 DNA: TGCGCCAGCAGCACGGGACTGACCACCCTTTCCTACGAGCAGTACTTC. Translation gives CASSTGLTTLSYEQYF. The chain uses TRBV5-1 and TRBJ2-7; D is possibly TRBD2 (6 bases). The germline V gene encodes CDR1 SGHRS and CDR2 YFSETQ. Trimming removed 4 bases from V and 1 base from J, with 18 bases in between. The CDR3 sequence is 16 residues long. Looking up the rest from reference TRBV5-1 and TRBJ2-7 gives the full variable domain: KAGVTQTPRYLIKTRGQQVTLSCSPISGHRSVSWYQQTPGQGLQFLFEYFSETQRNKGNFPGRFSGRQFSNSRSEMNVSTLELGDSALYLCASSTGLTTLSYEQYFGPGTRLTVT.

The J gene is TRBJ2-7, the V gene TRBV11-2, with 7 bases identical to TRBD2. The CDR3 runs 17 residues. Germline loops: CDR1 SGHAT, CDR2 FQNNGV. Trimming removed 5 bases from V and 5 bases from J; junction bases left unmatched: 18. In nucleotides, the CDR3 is TGTGCCAGCAGCCTTACTAGCGCCCCGGCTTGGGGCCACGAGCAGTACTTC. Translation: CASSLTSAPAWGHEQYF.

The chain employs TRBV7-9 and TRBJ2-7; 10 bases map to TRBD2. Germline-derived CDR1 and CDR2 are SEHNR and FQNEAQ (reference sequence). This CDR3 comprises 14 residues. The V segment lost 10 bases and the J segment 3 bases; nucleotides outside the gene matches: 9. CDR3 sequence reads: CAILRTSGLYEQYF. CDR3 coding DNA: TGTGCCATCCTGAGGACTAGCGGTCTCTACGAGCAGTACTTC.

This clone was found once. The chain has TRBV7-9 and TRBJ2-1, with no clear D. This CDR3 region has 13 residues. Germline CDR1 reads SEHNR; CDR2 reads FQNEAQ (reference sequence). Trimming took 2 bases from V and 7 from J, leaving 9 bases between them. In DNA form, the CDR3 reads TGTGCCAGCAGCTTATTGAAGCCGAATGAGCAGTTCTTC. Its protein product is CASSLLKPNEQFF.

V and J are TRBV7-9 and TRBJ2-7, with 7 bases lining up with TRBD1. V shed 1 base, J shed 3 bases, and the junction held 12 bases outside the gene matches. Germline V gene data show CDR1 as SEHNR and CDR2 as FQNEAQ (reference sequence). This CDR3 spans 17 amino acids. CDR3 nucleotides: TGTGCCAGCAGCTTAGAGGGTAGGGGACAGCTCAACTACGAGCAGTACTTC. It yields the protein CASSLEGRGQLNYEQYF.

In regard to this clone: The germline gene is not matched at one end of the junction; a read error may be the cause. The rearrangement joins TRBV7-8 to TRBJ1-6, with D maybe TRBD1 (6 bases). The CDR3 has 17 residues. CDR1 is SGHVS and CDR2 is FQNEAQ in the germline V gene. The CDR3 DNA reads TGTGCCAGCAGCCTAGCTGGCAGGGGTTCCTATAATTCACCCCTCCACTTT. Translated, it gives CASSLAGRGSYNSPLHF.

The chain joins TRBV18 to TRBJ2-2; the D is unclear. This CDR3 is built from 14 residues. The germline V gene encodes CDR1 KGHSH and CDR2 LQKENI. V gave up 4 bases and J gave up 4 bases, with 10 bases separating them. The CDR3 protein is CASSQERSTGELFF. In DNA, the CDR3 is TGTGCCAGCTCACAGGAGAGATCCACCGGGGAGCTGTTTTTT.

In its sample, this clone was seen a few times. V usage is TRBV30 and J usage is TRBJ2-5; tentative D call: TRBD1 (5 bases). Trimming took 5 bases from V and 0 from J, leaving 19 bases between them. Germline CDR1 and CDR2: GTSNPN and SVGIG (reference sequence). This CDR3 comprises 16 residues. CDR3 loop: CAWVEPLTVYQETQYF. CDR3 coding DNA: TGTGCCTGGGTTGAGCCTCTGACAGTGTACCAAGAGACCCAGTACTTC.

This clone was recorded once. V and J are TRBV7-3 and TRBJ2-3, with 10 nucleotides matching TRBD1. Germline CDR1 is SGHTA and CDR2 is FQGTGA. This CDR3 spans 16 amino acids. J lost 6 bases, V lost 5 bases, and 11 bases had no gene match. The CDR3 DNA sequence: TGTGCCAGCAGCCCCGGGACAGGGGCCAGGGTGGATACGCAGTATTTT. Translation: CASSPGTGARVDTQYF.

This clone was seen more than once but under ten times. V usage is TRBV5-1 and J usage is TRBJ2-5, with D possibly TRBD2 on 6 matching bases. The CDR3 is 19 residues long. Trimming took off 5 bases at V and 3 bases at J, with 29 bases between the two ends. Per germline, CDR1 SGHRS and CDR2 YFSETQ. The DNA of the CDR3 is TGCGCCAGCAGAGAATGGACCGGGACCATGGGAGGAGAGAAAGAGACCCAGTACTTC. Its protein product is CASREWTGTMGGEKETQYF. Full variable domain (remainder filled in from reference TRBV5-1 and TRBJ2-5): KAGVTQTPRYLIKTRGQQVTLSCSPISGHRSVSWYQQTPGQGLQFLFEYFSETQRNKGNFPGRFSGRQFSNSRSEMNVSTLELGDSALYLCASREWTGTMGGEKETQYFGPGTRLLVL.

This chain's CDR3 is CASSLDGNNEQFF. The CDR3 DNA is TGTGCCAGCAGTCTTGACGGGAACAATGAGCAGTTCTTC. The V and J genes are TRBV28 and TRBJ2-1; D is possibly TRBD2 (5 bases). CDR3 size: 13 residues. Germline values: CDR1 MDHEN, CDR2 SYDVKM. V was pared by 5 bases and J by 5 bases, with 10 bases between.

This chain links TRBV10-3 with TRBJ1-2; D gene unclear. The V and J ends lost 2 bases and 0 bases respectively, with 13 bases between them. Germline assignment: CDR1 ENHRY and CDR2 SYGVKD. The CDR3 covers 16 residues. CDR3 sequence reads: CAISEVEGNPNYGYTF. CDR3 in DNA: TGTGCCATCAGTGAGGTGGAGGGAAACCCTAACTATGGCTACACCTTC.